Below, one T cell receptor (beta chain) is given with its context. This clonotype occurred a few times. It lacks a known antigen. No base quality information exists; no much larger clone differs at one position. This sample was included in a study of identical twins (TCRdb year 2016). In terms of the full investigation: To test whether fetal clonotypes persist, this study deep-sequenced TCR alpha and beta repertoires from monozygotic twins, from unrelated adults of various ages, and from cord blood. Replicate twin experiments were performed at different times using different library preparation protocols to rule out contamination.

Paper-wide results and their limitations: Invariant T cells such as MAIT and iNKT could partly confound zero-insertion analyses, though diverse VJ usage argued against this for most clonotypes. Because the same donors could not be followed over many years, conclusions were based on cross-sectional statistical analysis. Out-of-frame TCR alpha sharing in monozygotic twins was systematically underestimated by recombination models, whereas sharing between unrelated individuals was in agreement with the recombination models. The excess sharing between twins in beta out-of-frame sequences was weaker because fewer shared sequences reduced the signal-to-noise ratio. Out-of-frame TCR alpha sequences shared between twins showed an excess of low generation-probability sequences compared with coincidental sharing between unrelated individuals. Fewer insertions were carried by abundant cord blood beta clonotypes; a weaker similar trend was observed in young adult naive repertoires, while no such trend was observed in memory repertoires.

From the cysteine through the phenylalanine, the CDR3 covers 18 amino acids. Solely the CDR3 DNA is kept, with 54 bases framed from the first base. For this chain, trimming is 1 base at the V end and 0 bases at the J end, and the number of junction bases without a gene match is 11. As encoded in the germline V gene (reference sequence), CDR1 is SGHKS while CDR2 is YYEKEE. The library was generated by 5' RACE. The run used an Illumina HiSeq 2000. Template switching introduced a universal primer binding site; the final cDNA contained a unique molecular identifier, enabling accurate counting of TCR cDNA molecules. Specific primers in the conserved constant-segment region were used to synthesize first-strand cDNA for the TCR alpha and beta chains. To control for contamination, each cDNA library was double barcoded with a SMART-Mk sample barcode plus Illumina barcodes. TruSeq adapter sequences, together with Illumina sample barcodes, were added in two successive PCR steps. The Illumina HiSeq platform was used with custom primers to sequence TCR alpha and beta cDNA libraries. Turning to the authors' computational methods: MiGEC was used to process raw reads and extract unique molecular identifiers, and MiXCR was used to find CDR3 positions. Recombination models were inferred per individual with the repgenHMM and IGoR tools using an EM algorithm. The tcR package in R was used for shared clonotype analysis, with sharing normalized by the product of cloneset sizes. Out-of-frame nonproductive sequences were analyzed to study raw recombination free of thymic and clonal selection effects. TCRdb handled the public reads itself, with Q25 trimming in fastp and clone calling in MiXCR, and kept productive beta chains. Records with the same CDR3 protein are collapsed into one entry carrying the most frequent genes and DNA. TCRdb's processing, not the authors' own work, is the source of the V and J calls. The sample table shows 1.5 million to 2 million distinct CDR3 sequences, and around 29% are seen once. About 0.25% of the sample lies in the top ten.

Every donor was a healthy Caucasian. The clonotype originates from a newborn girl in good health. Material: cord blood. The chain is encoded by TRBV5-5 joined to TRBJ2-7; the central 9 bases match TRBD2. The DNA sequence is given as TGTGCCAGCAGCTTGTTGGGGGCGGGAGGGCCCTCCTCCTACGAGCAGTACTTC. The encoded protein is CASSLLGAGGPSSYEQYF. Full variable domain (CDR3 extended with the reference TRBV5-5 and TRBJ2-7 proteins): DAGVTQSPTHLIKTRGQQVTLRCSPISGHKSVSWYQQVLGQGPQFIFQYYEKEERGRGNFPDRFSARQFPNYSSELNVNALLLGDSALYLCASSLLGAGGPSSYEQYFGPGTRLTVT.